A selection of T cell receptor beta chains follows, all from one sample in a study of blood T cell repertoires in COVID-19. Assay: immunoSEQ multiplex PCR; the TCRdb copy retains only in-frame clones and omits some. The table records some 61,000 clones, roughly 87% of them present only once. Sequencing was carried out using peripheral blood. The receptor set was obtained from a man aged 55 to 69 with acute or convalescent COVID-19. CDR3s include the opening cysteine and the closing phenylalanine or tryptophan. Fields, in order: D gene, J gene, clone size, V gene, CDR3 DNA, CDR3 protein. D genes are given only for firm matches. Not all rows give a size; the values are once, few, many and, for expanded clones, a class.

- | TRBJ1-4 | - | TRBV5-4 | TGTGCCAGCTCCCCCGGGGGTGGAAAACTGTTTTTT | CASSPGGGKLFF
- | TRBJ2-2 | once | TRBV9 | TGTGCCAGCAGCGTAGACCCAGTCACCGGGGAGCTGTTTTTT | CASSVDPVTGELFF
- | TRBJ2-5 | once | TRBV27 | TGTGCCAGCAGTTTATCGGCCGGGAAACAAGAGACCCAGTACTTC | CASSLSAGKQETQYF
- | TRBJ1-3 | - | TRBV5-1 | TGCGCCAGCAGCTTGGGAGCGACCGTTGACACCATATATTTT | CASSLGATVDTIYF
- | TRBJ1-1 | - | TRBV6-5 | TGTGCCAGCAGCTCCGGGACATCGAACACTGAAGCTTTCTTT | CASSSGTSNTEAFF
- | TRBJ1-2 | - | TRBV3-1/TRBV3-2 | TGTGCCAGCAGCCAGCCAGATGGGAGGGATGGCTACACCTTC | CASSQPDGRDGYTF
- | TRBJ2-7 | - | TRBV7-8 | TGTGCCAGCAGTTCGACGGGAACGGCCTACGAGCAGTACTTC | CASSSTGTAYEQYF
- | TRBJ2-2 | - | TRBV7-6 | TGTGCCAGCAGCCCGATCTTGGGCAGGGAGGACACCGGGGAGCTGTTTTTT | CASSPILGREDTGELFF
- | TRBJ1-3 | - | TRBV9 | TGTGCCAGCAGCCCCCAGAGACAGCTCTACTCTGGAAACACCATATATTTT | CASSPQRQLYSGNTIYF
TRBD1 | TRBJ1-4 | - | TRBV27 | TGTGCCAGCAGTCAGGGGACAGCGCGGGAAAAACTGTTTTTT | CASSQGTAREKLFF
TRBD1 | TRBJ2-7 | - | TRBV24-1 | TGTGCCACCAGTGATTCCGACAGGGCCCTTTACGAGCAGTACTTC | CATSDSDRALYEQYF
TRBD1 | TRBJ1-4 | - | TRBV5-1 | TGCGCCAGCAGCTGGTCCGGGACAGGGGGCGAAAAACTGTTTTTT | CASSWSGTGGEKLFF
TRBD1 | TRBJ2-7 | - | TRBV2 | TGTGCCAGCAGGGTAGGGACAGTTAGCTACGAGCAGTACTTC | CASRVGTVSYEQYF
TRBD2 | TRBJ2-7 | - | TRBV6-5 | TGTGCCAGCAGTTACTCGAGAGGGGAGGGTTACGAGCAGTACTTC | CASSYSRGEGYEQYF
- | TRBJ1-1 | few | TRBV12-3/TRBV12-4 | TGTGCCAGCAGTTTAGCAGGGGATACTGAAGCTTTCTTT | CASSLAGDTEAFF
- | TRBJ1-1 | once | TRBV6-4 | TGTGCCAGCAGTGCCGAAGCGAACACTGAAGCTTTCTTT | CASSAEANTEAFF